The present entry profiles one T cell receptor (beta chain) with its context. What it recognizes is unknown. Using 15 ng of total RNA, TCR libraries were made with the QIAseq Immune Repertoire TCR panel. TCRdb fed the reads into MiXCR, producing one record per CDR3 protein. The profile covers some 830 distinct CDR3 sequences, with approximately 5.6% appearing a single time and under 8% taken by the ten largest. The CDR3 is 13 amino acids. Trimming at V came to 3 bases and at J to 4 bases, leaving 3 bases not matched to a gene. Germline loops: CDR1 LNHDA, CDR2 SQIVND (reference sequence). Four subsets defined by PD-1 and/or TIGIT were sorted from live CD3+CD8+TCRalphabeta+ cells. The data are from a study of circulating CD8 cells and anti-PD-1 response in melanoma. Regarding the study as a whole: Clonotype sharing was highest between DPOS and TIGIT subsets. DNEG was most diverse; TIGIT repertoires were least diverse. Replicates were generally not done for experiments.

This receptor was obtained from a human donor with melanoma. The chain uses TRBV19 and TRBJ2-7, with 7 bases matching TRBD1. Sequenced material: CD8+ T cells from PBMCs, taken at baseline or after one month of anti-PD-1 therapy (not recorded which). The CDR3 reads CASSIKGAYEQYF. In DNA form, the CDR3 reads TGTGCCAGTAGTATTAAGGGGGCTTACGAGCAGTACTTC.